This T cell receptor beta chain emerged from a study of blood T cell repertoires in COVID-19. Study at large: T cells, B-cell-depleted T cells, or PBMCs supplied cDNA or gDNA.

Per the germline V gene, CDR1 is SNHLY and CDR2 is FYNNEI. V was clipped by 6 bases and J by 0 bases, with 8 bases between them. This CDR3 contains 13 residues. Sequencing was performed with immunoSEQ multiplex PCR; in TCRdb, only in-frame clones are kept and a portion is missing. The top ten hold about a sixth of the sample, which has fewer than 120,000 clones, roughly 79% seen once. The sequence came from a woman aged 80 or older with active or convalescent COVID-19. The rearrangement joins TRBV2 to TRBJ1-1; D remains ambiguous. Sequencing was performed on peripheral blood. In nucleotides, the CDR3 is TGTGCCAGCAGCGGACTATTGAACACTGAAGCTTTCTTT. Translating gives CASSGLLNTEAFF.